The 22 T cell receptor beta chains listed next were all sequenced from one sample in a study of kidney transplant recipient with SARS-CoV-2 infection. TCRdb re-derived calls from the reads in MiXCR, one entry per CDR3 protein. This sample carries 250,000 or so distinct CDR3 sequences, roughly 26% of them seen once, and the ten largest clones take less than 8.5%. This sample comprised a blood sample, obtained at baseline and between days 110 and 120 from a kidney transplant recipient. These receptors were obtained from a young adult male patient who had COVID-19 and was a kidney transplant recipient. Some T cells may originate from the graft donor.

The gene calls are TRBV7-9 and TRBJ1-2; D is ambiguous. The CDR3 has 17 amino acids. Germline loops: CDR1 SEHNR, CDR2 FQNEAQ (reference sequence). V was shortened by 5 bases and J by 4 bases, with 23 bases between the two germline ends. The CDR3 bases are TGTGCCAGCAGCGCTACTGTATACCATGGAAAGACCTATGGCTACACCTTC. Protein: CASSATVYHGKTYGYTF.

The chain links TRBV6-6 to TRBJ1-2, with D unresolved. The CDR3 is 17 amino acids. Per germline, CDR1 MNHNY and CDR2 SVGAGI (reference sequence). The ends were cut back, 5 bases at V and 4 bases at J, with 23 bases in the middle. CDR3 sequence reads: CASSPDLGGRKTYGYTF. The CDR3 nucleotides read TGTGCCAGCAGTCCAGACTTAGGTGGGAGAAAGACCTATGGCTACACCTTC.

This clonotype was picked up many times. This chain joins TRBV3-1 and TRBJ2-2; D is undetermined. Trimming left V 5 bases short and J 5 bases short, with 24 bases between. Germline-derived CDR1 and CDR2 are LGHDT and YNNKEL (reference sequence). The CDR3 length is 18 residues. CDR3 amino acids: CASSGLAPISGLTGELFF. The CDR3 DNA is TGTGCCAGCAGCGGATTGGCTCCCATTTCAGGCTTGACCGGGGAGCTGTTTTTT.

Regarding this clonotype: This may come from a read error, since a much larger clone is one base off. This sequence joins TRBV27 and TRBJ2-4, with TRBD1 as a possible D gene (5 bases). The J call may not be correct, given that the DNA end is closer to TRBJ2-7. In germline, CDR1 is MNHEY, CDR2 SMNVEV (reference sequence). The CDR3 loop spans 14 amino acids. In DNA form, the CDR3 reads TGTGCCAGCAGTCCTTGGGGCAGGGCTAGCGAGCAGTACTTC. Translated, it gives CASSPWGRASEQYF.

Note on this clonotype: One end of the junction varies from germline; a read error may be responsible. The V and J genes are TRBV14 and TRBJ2-1, with 10 bases fitting TRBD1. Germline V gene sequence: CDR1 SGHDN, CDR2 FVKESK. This CDR3 is built from 18 residues. The DNA of the CDR3 is TGTGCCAGCGGCCAGTATTCCGGATGGACAGGGGGTTACAATGAGCAGTTCTTC. Its translation: CASGQYSGWTGGYNEQFF.

Many counts were recorded for this clonotype. The limits of the CDR3 on the DNA are not certain, so only TCRdb's listed CDR3 is given. The V call is TRBV7-5, the J call TRBJ1-2. TRBV7-5 is reported as a pseudogene. The CDR3 is 19 amino acids long, termini counted. The CDR3 loop is CISVPERSREVGKTYGYTF.

This clonotype occurred many times. This chain links TRBV4-2 with TRBJ2-7; D gene uncertain. The V and J ends lost 0 bases and 5 bases respectively, with 2 bases between them. The CDR3 contains 11 residues. Germline lookup yields CDR1 LGHNA and CDR2 YNFKEQ. As DNA, the CDR3 is TGTGCCAGCAGCCAAGAGGACGAGCAGTACTTC. It is translated as CASSQEDEQYF.

This clonotype has at least ten counts. The gene calls are TRBV20-1 and TRBJ2-2; D is ambiguous. Germline CDR1 is DFQATT and CDR2 is SNEGSKA (reference sequence). Trimming removed 1 base from V and 1 base from J, with 10 bases in between. The CDR3 covers 15 residues. The DNA for the CDR3 is TGCAGTGCTAGAGGGGCCCCAGGGAACACCGGGGAGCTGTTTTTT. Protein sequence: CSARGAPGNTGELFF.

This clonotype has a count of ten or more. The chain has TRBV19 and TRBJ2-1; D remains unclear. Trimming cost V 2 bases and J 5 bases, with 13 bases left between them. The CDR3 consists of 15 residues. Looked up from germline, CDR1 is LNHDA and CDR2 is SQIVND (reference sequence). CDR3 loop: CASSIRSVGHNEQFF. The DNA for the CDR3 is TGTGCCAGTAGTATACGGTCCGTTGGACACAATGAGCAGTTCTTC.

This clonotype was detected ten times or more. CDR3 sequence (DNA): TGTGCCAGCAGCCTGGGATCCGGCGATACGCAGTATTTT. The encoded protein is CASSLGSGDTQYF. The V call is TRBV14, the J call TRBJ2-3; D not resolved. Trimming took off 4 bases at V and 6 bases at J, with 11 bases between the two ends. The CDR3 extends over 13 amino acids. Germline V gene lookup returns CDR1 SGHDN and CDR2 FVKESK.

As regards this clonotype: This may arise from a read error, as a much more abundant clone is one base away. The chain employs TRBV4-1 and TRBJ1-5; D is uncertain. This CDR3 has 16 residues. Trimming stripped 1 base from V and 5 bases from J, with 15 bases between. Germline V gene sequence: CDR1 MGHRA, CDR2 YSYEKL. CDR3: CASSQVGRTRDQPQHF. In DNA, the CDR3 is TGCGCCAGCAGCCAAGTAGGTAGGACCCGGGATCAGCCCCAGCATTTT.

This clonotype was found many times. This chain joins TRBV6-2 or TRBV6-3 and TRBJ2-7, with a weak D call TRBD2 (6 bases). There are 15 residues in the CDR3. Germline V gene sequence: CDR1 MNHEY, CDR2 SVGEGT. Trimming cost V 0 bases and J 4 bases, with 13 bases left between them. CDR3 DNA sequence: TGTGCCAGCAGTTACTCGGCCGGGAGCCTATACGAGCAGTACTTC. Amino acid sequence: CASSYSAGSLYEQYF.

Concerning this clonotype: This may arise from a read error, as a much more abundant clone is one base away. The chain couples TRBV28 to TRBJ1-1; D remains ambiguous. Looked up from germline, CDR1 is MDHEN and CDR2 is SYDVKM. This CDR3 has 12 amino acids. The CDR3 DNA is TGTGTCAGCGGCTATATGAACACTGAAGCTTTCTTT. Amino acids: CVSGYMNTEAFF.

This clonotype has ten or more counts. J is TRBJ1-2 and V is TRBV6-5; the D is unclear. CDR3 length: 14 residues. With 5 bases removed from V and 0 bases from J, the gap between germline ends came to 10 bases. Germline assignment: CDR1 MNHEY and CDR2 SVGAGI. In DNA, the CDR3 is TGTGCCAGCAGTAGAGACACCACTAACTATGGCTACACCTTC. Amino acid sequence: CASSRDTTNYGYTF.

At least ten counts were recorded for this clonotype. This chain connects TRBV10-2 to TRBJ1-2, with D uncertain. There are 17 residues in the CDR3. Trimming shortened V by 5 bases and J by 4 bases, and 23 bases separated the two germline ends. From germline, CDR1 is WSHSY and CDR2 SAAADI. The CDR3 DNA reads TGCGCCAGCAGTATGTTGAACACTTCTAGAAAGACCTATGGCTACACCTTC. Translating gives CASSMLNTSRKTYGYTF.

Worth noting for this clonotype: Being one base from a much bigger clone, this may be a read error. The chain recombines TRBV11-3 with TRBJ2-5; 7 bases map to TRBD1. The germline V gene has CDR1 SGHNT and CDR2 YENEEA. This CDR3 is 13 amino acids long. CDR3 amino acids: CASSSQGLTTRYF. In DNA, the CDR3 is TGTGCCAGCAGCTCACAGGGGCTCACGACCCGGTACTTC.

This clonotype was seen repeatedly, ten times or more. This chain links TRBV6-6 with TRBJ1-2, with 8 bases fitting TRBD1. After removal of 2 bases from V and 10 bases from J, the junction contained 6 bases not matched to a gene. This CDR3 comprises 13 residues. CDR1 MNHNY and CDR2 SVGAGI come from the germline V gene (reference sequence). CDR3 amino acids: CASSYPGQGHYTF. In DNA form, the CDR3 reads TGTGCCAGCAGTTACCCCGGACAGGGTCACTACACCTTC.

This clonotype was counted ten times or more. CDR3 loop: CASSRMGELGKTYGYTF. The CDR3 region has the DNA TGTGCCAGCAGTCGTATGGGAGAACTGGGAAAGACCTATGGCTACACCTTC. V usage is TRBV25-1 and J usage is TRBJ1-2; D unclear. The germline V gene encodes CDR1 MGHDK and CDR2 SYGVNS. Trimming cost V 5 bases and J 4 bases, with 23 bases left between them. This CDR3 contains 17 residues.

This clonotype was seen at least ten times. The J gene is TRBJ1-4, the V gene TRBV21-1; the table's D call of TRBD1 was not tested on the DNA. TRBV21-1 is labeled a pseudogene. CDR3 length equals 17 residues. In nucleotides, the CDR3 is TGTGCCAGCAACCTCGGACAGGGGGCGCGGGAGAAAGAAAAACTGTTTTTT. Protein: CASNLGQGAREKEKLFF.

This clonotype has ten or more counts. J is TRBJ1-1 and V is TRBV5-6; tentative D call: TRBD1 (5 bases). Trimming stripped 0 bases from V and 5 bases from J, with 14 bases between. CDR1 and CDR2 from the germline V gene are SGHDT and YYEEEE. There are 15 residues in the CDR3. The CDR3 loop reads CASSLALGRSTEAFF. The CDR3 DNA follows: TGTGCCAGCAGCTTGGCCCTGGGACGGTCGACTGAAGCTTTCTTT.

This clonotype was detected many times. This chain links TRBV3-1 with TRBJ2-5, with D uncertain. CDR1 is LGHDT, CDR2 YNNKEL, per germline (reference sequence). Trimming cost V 5 bases and J 5 bases, with 24 bases left between them. The CDR3 length is 17 residues. The CDR3 protein is CASSCLDPISFSETQYF. CDR3 sequence (DNA): TGTGCCAGCAGCTGTTTAGATCCCATTTCTTTCTCTGAGACCCAGTACTTC.

Comment on this clonotype: This may arise from a read error, as a much more abundant clone is one base away. The CDR3 nucleotides are TGTGCCATCAGGCTAGCGGGAGCCGGGAATGGGCAGTTCTTC. It is translated as CAIRLAGAGNGQFF. The chain links TRBV10-3 to TRBJ2-1; 10 nucleotides line up with TRBD2. CDR1 is ENHRY and CDR2 is SYGVKD in the germline V gene. The CDR3 sequence is 14 residues long.